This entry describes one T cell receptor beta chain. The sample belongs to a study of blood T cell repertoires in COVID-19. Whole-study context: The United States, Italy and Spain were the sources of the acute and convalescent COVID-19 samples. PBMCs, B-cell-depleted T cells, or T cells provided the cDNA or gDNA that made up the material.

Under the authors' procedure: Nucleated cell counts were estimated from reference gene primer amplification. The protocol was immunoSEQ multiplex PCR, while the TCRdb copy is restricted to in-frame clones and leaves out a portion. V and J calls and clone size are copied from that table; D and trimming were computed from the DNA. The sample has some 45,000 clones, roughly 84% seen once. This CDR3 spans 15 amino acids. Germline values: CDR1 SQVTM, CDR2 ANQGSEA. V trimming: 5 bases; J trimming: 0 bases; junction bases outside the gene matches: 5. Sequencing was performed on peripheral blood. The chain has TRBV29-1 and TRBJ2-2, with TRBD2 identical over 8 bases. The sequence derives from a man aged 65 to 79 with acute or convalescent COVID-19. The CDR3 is CSVSGTSSNTGELFF. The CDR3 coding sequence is TGCAGCGTTTCGGGGACTAGTTCGAACACCGGGGAGCTGTTTTTT.